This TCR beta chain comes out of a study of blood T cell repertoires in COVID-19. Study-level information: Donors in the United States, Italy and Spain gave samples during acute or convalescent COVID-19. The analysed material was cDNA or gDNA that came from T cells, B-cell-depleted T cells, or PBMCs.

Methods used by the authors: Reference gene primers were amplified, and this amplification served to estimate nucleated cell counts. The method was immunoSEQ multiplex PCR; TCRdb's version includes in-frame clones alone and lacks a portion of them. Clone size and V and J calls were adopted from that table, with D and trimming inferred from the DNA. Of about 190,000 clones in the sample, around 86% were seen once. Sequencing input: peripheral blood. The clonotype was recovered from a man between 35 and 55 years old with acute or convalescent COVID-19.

This CDR3 reads CASTAKRAGQVNTGELFF. CDR3 in DNA: TGCGCCAGCACAGCAAAACGGGCGGGACAGGTTAACACCGGGGAGCTGTTTTTT. The chain recombines TRBV5-1 with TRBJ2-2; 8 bases align to TRBD1. The CDR3 is 18 residues long. Germline V gene data show CDR1 as SGHRS and CDR2 as YFSETQ. The V and J ends lost 6 bases and 2 bases, in that order; junction bases with no gene match: 15.